This T cell receptor beta chain was found in a study of blood T cell repertoires in COVID-19. Study background: Sites in the United States, Italy and Spain provided acute and convalescent COVID-19 samples.

In the study's own analysis: Estimation of nucleated cell counts relied on the amplification of reference gene primers. Generated by immunoSEQ multiplex PCR, the TCRdb table keeps only in-frame clones and is missing some. V and J calls and clone size are those listed in that table; D and trimming were worked out from the DNA. Of around 270,000 clones listed, approximately 85% were seen once; the top ten hold 0.87%. Germline V gene sequence: CDR1 LNHDA, CDR2 SQIVND (reference sequence). Trimming left V 5 bases short and J 6 bases short, with 10 bases between. This CDR3 spans 12 amino acids. In its sample, this clone was seen once.

Sequenced material: peripheral blood. This receptor was taken from a human donor with COVID-19, enrolled during active disease. The donor label of this sample is uncertain. The genes are TRBV19 and TRBJ1-1, with D hard to call. CDR3 sequence: CASSLRLAEAFF. In DNA form, the CDR3 reads TGTGCCAGTAGTCTCCGGCTAGCTGAAGCTTTCTTT.